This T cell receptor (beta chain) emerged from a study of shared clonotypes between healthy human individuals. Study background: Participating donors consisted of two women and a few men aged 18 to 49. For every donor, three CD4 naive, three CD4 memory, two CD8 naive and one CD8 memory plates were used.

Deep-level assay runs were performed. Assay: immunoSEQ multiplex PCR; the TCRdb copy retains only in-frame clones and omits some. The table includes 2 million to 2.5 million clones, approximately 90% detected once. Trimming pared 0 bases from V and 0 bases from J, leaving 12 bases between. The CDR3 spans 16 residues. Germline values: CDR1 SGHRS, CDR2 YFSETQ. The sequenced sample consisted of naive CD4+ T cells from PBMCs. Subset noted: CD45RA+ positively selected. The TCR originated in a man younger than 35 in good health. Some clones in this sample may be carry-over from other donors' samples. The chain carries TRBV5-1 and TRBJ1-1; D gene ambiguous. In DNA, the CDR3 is TGCGCCAGCAGCTTGGAGGCGCGGAGTATGAACACTGAAGCTTTCTTT. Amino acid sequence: CASSLEARSMNTEAFF.